This T cell receptor (beta chain) derives from a study of T cell responses to AZD1222 COVID-19 vaccine (dated by TCRdb to the early 2020s). Concerning the study at large: AZD1222 recipients with second doses at about 4 weeks or about 12 weeks were pooled, because spike-specific TCR depth and breadth did not differ between schedules. TCR sequencing covered over 230 trial participants: about 210 given two doses of AZD1222 and about 26 given two doses of MenACWY control vaccine. Trial participants were enrolled into age subgroups of 18-55, 56-69 and 70-plus years, which contained roughly 140, 27 and 60 TCR-sequenced participants, respectively. General conclusions and limits of the study: Conclusions about previously exposed vaccinees are limited, since just six or seven AZD1222 recipients were seropositive for SARS-CoV-2 at baseline. Reportedly, close to half of the unique spike-specific TCRs recognized epitopes lying outside the regions that are mutated in the B.1.351 and B.1.1.7 variants. Because no samples from the day 14 peak response were available, repertoires could be characterized only after the peak T cell response. The whole spike protein was spanned by vaccine-associated CD4 TCRs, and dominant responses were seen in regions 160-218 and 743-854. The 56-69-year group was small, and its depth increase did not reach significance, likely because of low power. A significant rise in spike-specific TCR breadth and depth was observed after two AZD1222 doses relative to day 0 and relative to MenACWY recipients. Most participants were white British and females outnumbered males, and the authors suggested that clonal diversity may have been underestimated.

Including cysteine and phenylalanine, the CDR3 has 13 amino acids. Only the CDR3 region is kept as DNA, spanning 39 bases read in frame from base 1. The junction shows trimming of 2 bases on V and 5 bases on J, and the gene matches do not reach 2 bases of it. CDR1 and CDR2, looked up from the germline V gene (reference sequence), are MNHEY and SMNVEV. Note on this clone: The antigen this receptor binds is unknown. No base qualities exist here, and no much larger clone lies one base off it.

The CDR3 regions of human TCRbeta chains were subjected to immunosequencing. On the authors' methods: TCRs in the repertoires were matched against a reference library of SARS-CoV-2-specific TCRs that had been generated with the MIRA antigen-specificity platform. Breadth was defined as the fraction of unique TCRs that were SARS-CoV-2-associated. Depth was defined as the fraction of total T cells that were SARS-CoV-2-associated. Using the MIRA data, each spike-specific TCR was assigned both to the spike region to which the TCR was reactive and to a CD4 or CD8 class. Log10-transformed breadth and depth values were compared by one-way ANOVA with Sidak's multiple comparisons tests. TCRdb took over this immuneACCESS table, retaining in-frame rearrangements with V and J assigned. Such tables are incomplete; in checked studies, under half of the missing clones stem from an unresolved V gene, and the remainder is unexplained. That table supplies the V and J calls and clone size; D and trimming were determined from the DNA. For this sample the table gives 150,000 or so clones, of which 80% to 90% were detected only once. The ten largest clones take up approximately 5.1% of the sample.

The label giving this sample's time point can be read as: baseline before first vaccination. Samples from vaccinated people were obtained from the UK trials COV001 and COV002, which included a single-blind randomized controlled phase 2/3 trial of AZD1222 (ChAdOx1 nCoV-19) in healthy adults. For TCRbeta chain sequencing, PBMC samples were collected from trial participants at day 0 and at day 28 after the second dose. The specimen comprised peripheral blood, sampled on day 0 of AZD1222 vaccination. The chain is encoded by TRBV27 joined to TRBJ2-5; 7 bases in between match TRBD2. The receptor was derived from an adult in good health. CDR3 sequence: CASSLNGGETQYF. The nucleotides read TGTGCCAGCAGTTTAAACGGGGGGGAGACCCAGTACTTC.